This T cell receptor beta chain emerged from a study of beta chain features in type 1 diabetes. cDNA synthesis used the whole RNA isolate, giving expressed TCRB sequences. Samples drawn from stem cell-like memory T cells averaged around 1 million reads. The protocol was immunoSEQ multiplex PCR, while the TCRdb copy is restricted to in-frame clones and leaves out a portion. Of about 42,000 clones in the sample, 50% were seen once. Regarding the study as a whole: Any PCR bias toward short templates would affect both groups alike. Shorter TCRB CDR3s, moderately but significantly so, marked every one of the four CD4+ subsets in Type 1 diabetes patients.

Notes on this clone: Its antigen is not known.

This TCR derives from a woman in her thirties in good health. Specimen: stem cell memory CD4+ T cells from blood.

CDR3: CASSQGLAGDLAYEQYF. In nucleotides, the CDR3 is TGTGCCAGCAGTCAGGGACTAGCGGGAGACTTGGCCTACGAGCAGTACTTC. This chain connects TRBV7-3 to TRBJ2-7; 14 positions agree with TRBD2. The CDR3 is made up of 17 amino acids. V was clipped by 6 bases and J by 2 bases; unmatched bases: 9. Per the germline V gene, CDR1 is SGHTA and CDR2 is FQGTGA.